Shown below are 25 T cell receptor beta chains from a single sample sequenced in a study of cytomegalovirus exposure and HLA in healthy donors. Vbeta (60) and Jbeta (13) primers were used in the PCR. Here immunoSEQ multiplex PCR was the method, and the copy in TCRdb shows in-frame clones only, minus some. The sample records around 200,000 clones, around 80% being singletons. Sequencing used PBMCs. These receptors were taken from a woman aged 60-75 years in good health and CMV-seropositive.

The V gene is TRBV7-2, the J gene TRBJ1-6; TRBD1 aligns across 10 bases. CDR3 length: 15 amino acids. CDR1 is SGHTA, CDR2 FQGNSA, per germline. Trimming removed 9 bases from V and 5 bases from J; junction bases left unmatched: 7. CDR3 DNA sequence: TGTGCCAGTGCCCCCGGGACAGGGGATAATTCACCCCTCCACTTT. It translates to CASAPGTGDNSPLHF.

V gene TRBV5-6 combines with J gene TRBJ1-4; D perhaps matches TRBD1 (6 bases). V was trimmed by 6 bases and J by 6 bases, leaving 18 bases between them. Germline lookup yields CDR1 SGHDT and CDR2 YYEEEE. The CDR3 has 15 amino acids. Written as DNA, the CDR3 is TGTGCCAGCACCCCAATGAGGGGGACCGATGAAAAACTGTTTTTT. Translating it yields CASTPMRGTDEKLFF.

In its sample, this clone was seen a few times. The chain couples TRBV2 to TRBJ2-2; unclear D gene. The V end was cut by 4 bases, the J end by 4 bases, with 10 bases between. The CDR3 has 14 residues. CDR1 SNHLY and CDR2 FYNNEI come from the germline V gene. The DNA of the CDR3 is TGTGCCAGCAGTGCCGTAGCAGCCACCGGGGAGCTGTTTTTT. Translation gives CASSAVAATGELFF.

V and J are TRBV30 and TRBJ1-4; 9 nucleotides agree with TRBD1. This CDR3 is built from 14 residues. Losses at the gene ends were 4 bases for V and 4 bases for J; bases not matched to a gene: 4. Germline V gives CDR1 GTSNPN, CDR2 SVGIG (reference sequence). The DNA of the CDR3 is TGTGCCTGGACTGGGACAGGGCTTAATGAAAAACTGTTTTTT. Translated, it gives CAWTGTGLNEKLFF.

The J gene is TRBJ1-5, the V gene TRBV28, with D possibly TRBD1 on 5 matching bases. The CDR3 sequence is 15 residues long. Trimming left V 6 bases short and J 2 bases short, with 14 bases between. Germline V gives CDR1 MDHEN, CDR2 SYDVKM. CDR3 sequence reads: CASSHRGGGNQPQHF. CDR3 nucleotides: TGTGCCAGCAGCCACCGGGGAGGGGGCAATCAGCCCCAGCATTTT.

This sequence joins TRBV18 and TRBJ2-7, with 13 bases aligning to TRBD2. The J segment lost 3 bases and the V segment lost 0 bases, leaving 2 bases of the junction unmatched. Germline V CDR1 and CDR2: KGHSH, LQKENI. This CDR3 spans 16 amino acids. The CDR3 region has the DNA TGTGCCAGCTCACCACCGGGACTAGCGGGAATCTACGAGCAGTACTTC. This codes for CASSPPGLAGIYEQYF.

The rearrangement links TRBV11-2 to TRBJ1-3; TRBD1 is a possible D gene (6 bases). Germline V gene lookup returns CDR1 SGHAT and CDR2 FQNNGV. This CDR3 contains 17 residues. Trimming removed 0 bases from V and 0 bases from J, with 12 bases in between. CDR3: CASSLEPRGSSGNTIYF. The CDR3 DNA reads as TGTGCCAGCAGCTTAGAACCCAGGGGCTCCTCTGGAAACACCATATATTTT.

The chain carries TRBV7-6 and TRBJ2-5, with 15 nucleotides matching TRBD2. The CDR3 consists of 16 residues. Germline V gene data show CDR1 as SGHVS and CDR2 as FNYEAQ. J gave up 6 bases and V 5 bases, and 7 bases lay outside the gene matches. The CDR3 sequence: CASSPGTSGGLKTQYF. The CDR3 DNA follows: TGTGCCAGCAGCCCCGGGACTAGCGGGGGGCTGAAGACCCAGTACTTC.

This clone appeared once. The gene calls are TRBV7-9 and TRBJ2-1; tentative D call: TRBD1 (6 bases). This CDR3 spans 15 amino acids. V lost 5 bases, J lost 0 bases, and 11 bases lay in between. Germline V gene lookup returns CDR1 SEHNR and CDR2 FQNEAQ (reference sequence). CDR3 nucleotide sequence: TGTGCCAGCAGCAGGACAGAGAGCTCCTACAATGAGCAGTTCTTC. Its protein product is CASSRTESSYNEQFF.

The rearrangement uses TRBV19 and TRBJ1-4, with TRBD1 matching 7 bases. Germline CDR1 reads LNHDA; CDR2 reads SQIVND (reference sequence). The CDR3 totals 14 residues. The junction had 9 bases not matched to a gene; V was cut back by 6 bases and J by 8 bases. The CDR3 coding sequence is TGTGCCAGTAGCAGACAGGGAACCAGGGAAAAACTGTTTTTT. Translating it yields CASSRQGTREKLFF.

The J gene is TRBJ2-7, the V gene TRBV11-3; a weak D match, TRBD2 (6 bases). Trimming took off 1 base at V and 4 bases at J, with 11 bases between the two ends. CDR3 length: 14 residues. Germline V gene data show CDR1 as SGHNT and CDR2 as YENEEA. The CDR3, as DNA: TGTGCCAGCAGCTTAGGGGGACTCAATTACGAGCAGTACTTC. Translating it yields CASSLGGLNYEQYF.

This chain connects TRBV28 to TRBJ2-1; TRBD1 matches 7 bases. CDR1 and CDR2 (germline): MDHEN, SYDVKM. The CDR3 has 14 residues. J lost 5 bases, V lost 6 bases, and 7 bases had no gene match. The CDR3 here is CASSIPGQHNEQFF. The CDR3 region has the DNA TGTGCCAGCAGCATCCCGGGACAGCACAATGAGCAGTTCTTC.

This clone was seen more than once but under ten times. CDR3 sequence (DNA): TGTGCCAGTAGTATGATCGACTCTAATGAAAAACTGTTTTTT. The encoded protein is CASSMIDSNEKLFF. The genes are TRBV19 and TRBJ1-4, with unresolved D. This CDR3 is 14 amino acids long. Trimming left V 3 bases short and J 3 bases short, with 8 bases between. CDR1 LNHDA and CDR2 SQIVND come from the germline V gene (reference sequence).

The V gene is TRBV25-1, the J gene TRBJ1-6; 12 bases are a match to TRBD1. V lost 7 bases, J lost 10 bases, and 2 bases stayed unmatched. This CDR3 is built from 13 residues. Germline V gene sequence: CDR1 MGHDK, CDR2 SYGVNS. Written as DNA, the CDR3 is TGTGCCAGCACCGGGACAGGGGGCTCACCCCTCCACTTT. It encodes CASTGTGGSPLHF.

In its sample, this clone was seen a few times. The CDR3 here is CASSSSGTVGNTIYF. The CDR3 nucleotides are TGTGCCAGCAGCTCCTCCGGGACAGTCGGAAACACCATATATTTT. J is TRBJ1-3 and V is TRBV11-1; 7 bases match TRBD1. The CDR3 extends over 15 amino acids. V gave up 4 bases and J gave up 4 bases; unmatched junction bases: 7. Germline assignment: CDR1 SGHAT and CDR2 FQDESV (reference sequence).

The chain recombines TRBV5-3 with TRBJ2-1; D remains unclear. TRBV5-3 is designated an ORF whose function remains uncertain. This CDR3 is 15 amino acids long. Trimming stripped 4 bases from V and 0 bases from J, with 11 bases between. This CDR3 is CARSPWASSYNEQFF. DNA for the CDR3: TGTGCCAGAAGCCCGTGGGCTTCCTCCTACAATGAGCAGTTCTTC.

This chain connects TRBV7-7 to TRBJ2-5; the match to TRBD2 covers 9 bases. CDR3 length: 15 amino acids. Per germline, CDR1 SSHAT and CDR2 FNYEAQ (reference sequence). V lost 4 bases to trimming and J lost 4 bases; unmatched junction nucleotides: 7. CDR3 coding DNA: TGTGCCAGCAGCTCTCTAGCGGGGCCGGTAGAGACCCAGTACTTC. Its protein product is CASSSLAGPVETQYF.

V is TRBV28 and J is TRBJ1-1; D uncertain. Germline V gene data show CDR1 as MDHEN and CDR2 as SYDVKM. V dropped 1 base and J dropped 3 bases, with 6 bases sitting between them. The CDR3 sequence is 13 residues long. The chain's CDR3 is CASSLSGYTEAFF. CDR3 in DNA: TGTGCCAGCAGTTTATCCGGGTACACTGAAGCTTTCTTT.

This clone occurred once. The chain couples TRBV7-6 to TRBJ2-5, with 7 bases identical to TRBD2. This CDR3 spans 16 amino acids. Looked up from germline, CDR1 is SGHVS and CDR2 is FNYEAQ. V dropped 5 bases and J dropped 0; count of bases not matched to a gene: 9. CDR3 loop: CASSPTSGLHQETQYF. CDR3 nucleotides: TGTGCCAGCAGCCCTACCTCGGGACTACACCAAGAGACCCAGTACTTC. The full variable domain, with the rest looked up from reference TRBV7-6 and TRBJ2-5, is GAGVSQSPRYKVTKRGQDVALRCDPISGHVSLYWYRQALGQGPEFLTYFNYEAQQDKSGLPNDRFSAERPEGSISTLTIQRTEQRDSAMYRCASSPTSGLHQETQYFGPGTRLLVL.

J is TRBJ1-1 and V is TRBV5-6, with TRBD1 identical over 7 bases. The germline V gene encodes CDR1 SGHDT and CDR2 YYEEEE. The junction had 8 bases not matched to a gene; V was cut back by 4 bases and J by 2 bases. The length of the CDR3 is 15 residues. The CDR3 bases are TGTGCCAGCAGCATCACCGGGACAGCTAACACTGAAGCTTTCTTT. Its protein product is CASSITGTANTEAFF.

The V call is TRBV5-1, the J call TRBJ2-7, with D maybe TRBD2 (6 bases). The CDR3 length is 14 residues. V lost 0 bases and J 4 bases, leaving 11 bases between the germline ends. Germline assignment: CDR1 SGHRS and CDR2 YFSETQ. DNA of the CDR3: TGCGCCAGCAGCTTGGTCGGGAGTACATACGAGCAGTACTTC. Its protein is CASSLVGSTYEQYF.

The chain combines TRBV7-3 with TRBJ2-3, with TRBD2 identical over 9 bases. The CDR3 is made up of 14 amino acids. V lost 4 bases, J lost 4 bases, and 3 bases stayed unmatched. The germline gives CDR1 SGHTA, CDR2 FQGTGA. CDR3 loop: CASSSLAGSDTQYF. CDR3 nucleotide sequence: TGTGCCAGCAGCTCCCTAGCGGGGTCAGATACGCAGTATTTT.

This sequence joins TRBV5-1 and TRBJ2-7, with D possibly matching TRBD1 (6 bases). With 2 bases removed from V and 4 bases from J, the gap between germline ends came to 19 bases. Germline CDR1 and CDR2: SGHRS and YFSETQ. The CDR3 is 16 residues long. The CDR3 DNA follows: TGCGCCAGCAGCTTACGAAGCTACAGGGCGGAGTACGAGCAGTACTTC. It is translated as CASSLRSYRAEYEQYF. The full variable domain, completed using reference TRBV5-1 and TRBJ2-7, is KAGVTQTPRYLIKTRGQQVTLSCSPISGHRSVSWYQQTPGQGLQFLFEYFSETQRNKGNFPGRFSGRQFSNSRSEMNVSTLELGDSALYLCASSLRSYRAEYEQYFGPGTRLTVT.

This rearrangement joins TRBV7-3 to TRBJ1-1; D is uncertain. Trimming cost V 3 bases and J 4 bases, with 15 bases left between them. Germline V gene data show CDR1 as SGHTA and CDR2 as FQGTGA. The CDR3 contains 15 residues. CDR3 amino acids: CASSFNFGGTTEAFF. For the CDR3, the DNA is TGTGCCAGCAGCTTCAATTTTGGCGGAACCACTGAAGCTTTCTTT.

The chain links TRBV6-5 to TRBJ2-2; TRBD2 might be the D (6 bases). There are 15 residues in the CDR3. Germline-derived CDR1 and CDR2 are MNHEY and SVGAGI. Trimming shortened V by 5 bases and J by 4 bases, and 14 bases separated the two germline ends. For the CDR3, the DNA is TGTGCCAGCAGTGCCCCCGGGGAGGCCACCGGGGAGCTGTTTTTT. Translated, it gives CASSAPGEATGELFF.